This entry lists 25 T cell receptor beta chains sequenced from one sample in a study of CD8+ T cells in alopecia areata. Extraction of RNA preceded its reverse transcription into cDNA, which served as the sequencing template. The protocol was immunoSEQ multiplex PCR, while the TCRdb copy is restricted to in-frame clones and leaves out a portion. The sample has about 180,000 clones; roughly 53% are singletons. The treatment here: oral pan-JAK inhibitor, 5-10 mg twice daily. The sequencing used CD8+ T cells sorted from blood, collected at week 24, from a patient treated with tofacitinib. The receptors come from a human donor with alopecia areata.

The rearrangement uses TRBV30 and TRBJ1-1; unclear D gene. Deletions cut 0 bases from V and 5 bases from J, with 10 bases between. Germline CDR1 GTSNPN, CDR2 SVGIG (reference sequence). CDR3 length equals 13 residues. CDR3 DNA sequence: TGTGCCTGGAGTGTACATAGGTGGACTGAAGCTTTCTTT. Translation gives CAWSVHRWTEAFF.

This sequence joins TRBV5-6 and TRBJ2-4; 9 nucleotides agree with TRBD2. This CDR3 region has 16 residues. Germline V gene lookup returns CDR1 SGHDT and CDR2 YYEEEE. J lost 5 bases, V lost 2 bases, and 8 bases had no gene match. As DNA, the CDR3 is TGTGCCAGCAGCTTCCAGCGGGGGGCCCGCCAAAACATTCAGTACTTC. It translates to CASSFQRGARQNIQYF.

This chain joins TRBV9 and TRBJ2-1, with a tentative D call TRBD2 (6 bases). There are 16 residues in the CDR3. Germline-derived CDR1 and CDR2 are SGDLS and YYNGEE. V lost 4 bases and J 0 bases, leaving 14 bases between the germline ends. The CDR3 sequence: CASSPRDSGSYNEQFF. CDR3 DNA: TGTGCCAGCAGCCCACGGGACTCAGGCTCCTACAATGAGCAGTTCTTC.

This sequence joins TRBV11-2 and TRBJ2-3; D is undetermined. V shed 2 bases and J shed 2 bases, with 11 bases lying between them. The germline V gene has CDR1 SGHAT and CDR2 FQNNGV. CDR3 length equals 15 residues. DNA of the CDR3: TGTGCCAGCAGCTTAACCTCTTGGATCACAGATACGCAGTATTTT. It codes for CASSLTSWITDTQYF.

This clone was counted a few times. Other DNA sequences of this sample code for an identical CDR3. This sequence joins TRBV7-9 and TRBJ2-7; no clear D. Deletions cut 3 bases from V and 2 bases from J, with 8 bases between. This CDR3 spans 13 amino acids. Germline V gene data show CDR1 as SEHNR and CDR2 as FQNEAQ (reference sequence). The CDR3 region has the DNA TGTGCCAGCAGCTTCTCCAATACCTACGAGCAGTACTTC. Its translation is CASSFSNTYEQYF.

This clone has a handful of counts. J is TRBJ1-6 and V is TRBV27; TRBD1 matches 8 bases. The CDR3 contains 12 residues. Unmatched junction bases numbered 4, after V lost 8 bases and J lost 10 bases. Germline loops: CDR1 MNHEY, CDR2 SMNVEV (reference sequence). The CDR3 DNA is TGTGCCAGCGGACAGGGAGGATCACCCCTCCACTTT. Protein sequence: CASGQGGSPLHF.

The rearrangement joins TRBV2 to TRBJ1-2, with unresolved D. CDR3 length equals 14 residues. The germline gives CDR1 SNHLY, CDR2 FYNNEI. V was trimmed by 1 base and J by 4 bases, leaving 10 bases between them. The CDR3 DNA reads TGTGCCAGCAGTGAAGAGGAAGTGTTCTATGGCTACACCTTC. Translated: CASSEEEVFYGYTF.

This clone was observed a few times. V usage is TRBV19 and J usage is TRBJ1-5; 7 positions match TRBD1. This CDR3 is built from 13 residues. The V and J ends lost 7 bases and 7 bases, in that order; junction bases with no gene match: 7. The V gene's germline CDR1 is LNHDA and CDR2 SQIVND (reference sequence). The CDR3 region is CASTLTGSQPQHF. CDR3 bases: TGTGCCAGTACTCTGACAGGGAGCCAGCCCCAGCATTTT.

The CDR3 sequence is CASSEIWQAGYEQYF. In DNA, the CDR3 is TGTGCCAGCAGTGAAATCTGGCAGGCGGGCTACGAGCAGTACTTC. The chain combines TRBV6-1 with TRBJ2-7, with D perhaps TRBD2 (5 bases). This CDR3 region has 15 residues. Germline V gene sequence: CDR1 MNHNS, CDR2 SASEGT. The V gene lost 2 bases and the J gene lost 3 bases, with 14 bases spanning the gap.

This rearrangement joins TRBV29-1 to TRBJ1-3, with D unclear. V lost 4 bases and J lost 0, with 10 bases in between. CDR3 length: 14 residues. Germline CDR1 is SQVTM and CDR2 is ANQGSEA. The chain's CDR3 is CSVGVPNSGNTIYF. In DNA, the CDR3 is TGCAGCGTTGGGGTCCCCAACTCTGGAAACACCATATATTTT.

The V gene is TRBV5-4, the J gene TRBJ2-7; 8 bases agree with TRBD2. The CDR3 is 12 amino acids. CDR1 is SGHNT, CDR2 YYREEE, per germline (reference sequence). V was pared by 2 bases and J by 6 bases, with 1 base of the junction left unmatched. The CDR3 loop reads CASSFGTSEQYF. CDR3 DNA sequence: TGTGCCAGCAGCTTCGGGACTAGCGAGCAGTACTTC.

This chain links TRBV4-3 with TRBJ2-3; 7 positions agree with TRBD1. The V and J ends lost 0 bases and 4 bases, in that order; junction bases with no gene match: 7. CDR3 length: 16 residues. The germline V gene has CDR1 LGHNA and CDR2 YSLEER. The CDR3, as DNA: TGCGCCAGCAGCCAAGATGTGGGGACAGCGTCAGATACGCAGTATTTT. It codes for CASSQDVGTASDTQYF.

There are a few counts of this clone. This rearrangement joins TRBV19 to TRBJ1-5, with D possibly being TRBD1 (5 bases). CDR3 length equals 12 residues. The germline V and J ends were trimmed by 5 bases and 6 bases, with 8 bases remaining between them. Germline CDR1 and CDR2: LNHDA and SQIVND (reference sequence). Here the CDR3 DNA reads TGTGCCAGTAGTTCGGGGGGTCAGCCCCAGCATTTT. Translated, it gives CASSSGGQPQHF.

With respect to this clone: This same CDR3 is encoded by further DNA sequences in the sample. The chain couples TRBV29-1 to TRBJ1-2; 10 bases align to TRBD1. In germline, CDR1 is SQVTM, CDR2 ANQGSEA. Trimming cost V 2 bases and J 7 bases; bases outside gene matches: 4. The CDR3 consists of 13 residues. CDR3 nucleotide sequence: TGCAGCGTTGAACGACAGGGGGCTGGTGGCTACACCTTC. As protein: CSVERQGAGGYTF.

The chain recombines TRBV10-3 with TRBJ2-1; possibly TRBD1 for D (5 bases). The CDR3 totals 16 residues. Germline V gene lookup returns CDR1 ENHRY and CDR2 SYGVKD. The V gene lost 4 bases and the J gene lost 4 bases, with 17 bases spanning the gap. The CDR3 bases are TGTGCCATCAGTGGCCAGTCGGGTCAGGGATACAATGAGCAGTTCTTC. Translated: CAISGQSGQGYNEQFF.

The V and J genes are TRBV5-4 and TRBJ2-7; 10 bases align to TRBD1. Germline CDR1 SGHNT, CDR2 YYREEE (reference sequence). The trim removed 4 bases at V and 3 bases at J, leaving 4 bases unmatched. The CDR3 has 14 residues. CDR3 region: CASSPGQGNYEQYF. CDR3 coding DNA: TGTGCCAGCAGCCCGGGACAGGGGAACTACGAGCAGTACTTC.

The chain has TRBV6-5 and TRBJ1-5; unclear D gene. Trimming shortened V by 2 bases and J by 5 bases, and 7 bases separated the two germline ends. Germline V gene lookup returns CDR1 MNHEY and CDR2 SVGAGI. This CDR3 has 13 residues. The CDR3 nucleotides are TGTGCCAGCAGTTACGGGCCACATCAGCCCCAGCATTTT. This encodes CASSYGPHQPQHF.

The V and J genes are TRBV7-2 and TRBJ1-1, with 9 nucleotides matching TRBD1. The CDR3 contains 15 residues. Trimming removed 2 bases from V and 5 bases from J; junction bases left unmatched: 6. Germline V gene lookup returns CDR1 SGHTA and CDR2 FQGNSA. This chain's CDR3 is CASSLIGTGKTEAFF. CDR3 nucleotides: TGTGCCAGCAGCTTAATCGGGACAGGGAAGACTGAAGCTTTCTTT.

This clone was recorded only once. This chain connects TRBV2 to TRBJ1-2, with D maybe TRBD1 (5 bases). The length of the CDR3 is 15 residues. CDR1 SNHLY and CDR2 FYNNEI come from the germline V gene. V shed 5 bases and J shed 0 bases, with 13 bases lying between them. CDR3 nucleotide sequence: TGTGCCAGCAGTCAGGGAAGCGGGACTAACTATGGCTACACCTTC. It codes for CASSQGSGTNYGYTF. The full variable domain, completed using reference TRBV2 and TRBJ1-2, is EPEVTQTPSHQVTQMGQEVILRCVPISNHLYFYWYRQILGQKVEFLVSFYNNEISEKSEIFDDQFSVERPDGSNFTLKIRSTKLEDSAMYFCASSQGSGTNYGYTFGSGTRLTVV.

Comments on this clone: One end of the junction varies from germline; a read error may be responsible. Other nucleotide sequences in the sample specify the same CDR3. CDR3 amino acids: CASSRTGEETQYF. The CDR3 DNA follows: TGTGCCAGCAGCCGGACAGGGGAAGAGACCCAATACTTC. V usage is TRBV5-6 and J usage is TRBJ2-5; 9 bases are shared with TRBD1. From germline, CDR1 is SGHDT and CDR2 YYEEEE. The CDR3 runs to 13 residues.

This chain connects TRBV7-3 to TRBJ1-1; D not certain. This CDR3 contains 13 residues. The germline V gene has CDR1 SGHTA and CDR2 FQGTGA. V shed 5 bases and J shed 4 bases, with 11 bases lying between them. CDR3 in amino acids: CASSESSITEAFF. In nucleotides, the CDR3 is TGTGCCAGCAGCGAGTCCTCGATCACTGAAGCTTTCTTT.

V usage is TRBV6-6 and J usage is TRBJ1-6, with a weak D call TRBD1 (5 bases). Germline assignment: CDR1 MNHNY and CDR2 SVGAGI (reference sequence). Trimming removed 6 bases from V and 9 bases from J, with 18 bases in between. The CDR3 extends over 15 amino acids. CDR3 DNA: TGTGCCAGCAGCGCGGGATCCGGGGCCAGTTCACCCCTCCACTTT. As protein: CASSAGSGASSPLHF.

V usage is TRBV27 and J usage is TRBJ2-7, with TRBD1 matching 8 bases. Germline CDR1 is MNHEY and CDR2 is SMNVEV (reference sequence). This CDR3 is built from 15 residues. V gave up 7 bases and J gave up 0 bases; unmatched junction bases: 8. The CDR3 loop reads CASTIRTGSSYEQYF. CDR3 DNA: TGTGCCAGCACGATTAGGACAGGGAGCTCCTACGAGCAGTACTTC.

This chain connects TRBV11-2 to TRBJ2-6, with D possibly matching TRBD1 (6 bases). CDR1 SGHAT and CDR2 FQNNGV come from the germline V gene. The V end was cut by 2 bases, the J end by 0 bases, with 14 bases between. The CDR3 covers 18 residues. CDR3 amino acids: CASSLSGQSYSGANVLTF. CDR3 coding DNA: TGTGCCAGCAGCTTATCCGGACAGAGTTACTCTGGGGCCAACGTCCTGACTTTC.

The rearrangement links TRBV29-1 to TRBJ2-7; 11 bases are a match to TRBD1. The CDR3 is 15 amino acids. Germline assignment: CDR1 SQVTM and CDR2 ANQGSEA. V dropped 6 bases and J dropped 0; count of bases not matched to a gene: 7. In DNA form, the CDR3 reads TGCAGCGTCCGCGGCGGGACAGGGGGCTCCTACGAGCAGTACTTC. This sequence encodes CSVRGGTGGSYEQYF.